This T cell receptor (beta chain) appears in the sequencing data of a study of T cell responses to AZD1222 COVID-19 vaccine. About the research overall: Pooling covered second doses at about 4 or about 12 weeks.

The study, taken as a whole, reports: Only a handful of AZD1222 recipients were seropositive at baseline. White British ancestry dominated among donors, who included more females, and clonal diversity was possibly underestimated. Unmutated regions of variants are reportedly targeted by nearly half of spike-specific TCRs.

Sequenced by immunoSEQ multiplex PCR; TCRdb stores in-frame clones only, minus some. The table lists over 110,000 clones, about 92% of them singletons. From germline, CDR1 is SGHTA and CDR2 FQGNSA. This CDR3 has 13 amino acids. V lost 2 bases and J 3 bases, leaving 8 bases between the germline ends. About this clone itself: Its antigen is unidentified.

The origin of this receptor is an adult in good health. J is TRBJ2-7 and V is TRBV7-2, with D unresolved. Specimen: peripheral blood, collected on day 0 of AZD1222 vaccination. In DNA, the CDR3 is TGTGCCAGCAGCTTAATGGGGAACTACGAGCAGTACTTC. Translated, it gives CASSLMGNYEQYF.